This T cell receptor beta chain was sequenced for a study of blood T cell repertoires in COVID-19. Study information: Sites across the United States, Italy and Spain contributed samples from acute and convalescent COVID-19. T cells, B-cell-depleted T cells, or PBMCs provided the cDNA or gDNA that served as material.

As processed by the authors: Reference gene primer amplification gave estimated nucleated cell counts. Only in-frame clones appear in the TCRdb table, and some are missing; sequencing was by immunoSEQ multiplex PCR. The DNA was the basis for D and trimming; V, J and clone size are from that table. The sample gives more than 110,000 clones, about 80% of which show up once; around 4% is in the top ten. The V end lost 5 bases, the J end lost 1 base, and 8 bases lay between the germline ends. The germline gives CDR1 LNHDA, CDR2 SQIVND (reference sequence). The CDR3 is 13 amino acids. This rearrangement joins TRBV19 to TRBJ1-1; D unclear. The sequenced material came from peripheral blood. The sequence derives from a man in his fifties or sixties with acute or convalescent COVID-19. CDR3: CASSPVTNTEAFF. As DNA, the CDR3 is TGTGCCAGTAGTCCAGTCACGAACACTGAAGCTTTCTTT.